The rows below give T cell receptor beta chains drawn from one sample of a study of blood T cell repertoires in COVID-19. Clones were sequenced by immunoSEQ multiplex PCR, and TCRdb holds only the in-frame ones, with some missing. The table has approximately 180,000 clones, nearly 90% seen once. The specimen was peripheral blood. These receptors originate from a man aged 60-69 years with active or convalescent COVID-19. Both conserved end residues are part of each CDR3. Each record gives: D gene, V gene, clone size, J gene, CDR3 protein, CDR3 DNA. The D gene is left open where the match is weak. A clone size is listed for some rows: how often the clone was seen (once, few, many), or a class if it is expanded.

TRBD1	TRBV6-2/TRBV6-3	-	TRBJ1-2	CASSFQGASRGYTF	TGTGCCAGCAGTTTTCAGGGGGCCTCGAGGGGCTACACCTTC
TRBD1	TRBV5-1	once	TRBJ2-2	CASSLGQGAGTGELFF	TGCGCCAGCAGCTTGGGGCAGGGGGCCGGGACCGGGGAGCTGTTTTTT
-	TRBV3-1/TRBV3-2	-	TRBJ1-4	CASSQGSGVGEKLFF	TGTGCCAGCAGCCAAGGATCCGGGGTTGGAGAAAAACTGTTTTTT
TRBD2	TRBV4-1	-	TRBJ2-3	CASSRSGGGTDTQYF	TGCGCCAGCAGCCGGAGCGGGGGGGGCACAGATACGCAGTATTTT
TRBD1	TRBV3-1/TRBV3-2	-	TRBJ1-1	CASSARQGNTEAFF	TGTGCCAGCAGCGCCCGACAGGGGAACACTGAAGCTTTCTTT
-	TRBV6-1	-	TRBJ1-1	CASSEKGHFGTEAFF	TGTGCCAGCAGTGAAAAGGGACACTTCGGCACTGAAGCTTTCTTT
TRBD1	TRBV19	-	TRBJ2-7	CASSLQGRGYEQYF	TGTGCCAGTAGCTTACAGGGGCGCGGGTACGAGCAGTACTTC
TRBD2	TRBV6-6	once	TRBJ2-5	CASSRGVGETQYF	TGTGCCAGCAGCCGGGGGGTGGGAGAGACCCAGTACTTC
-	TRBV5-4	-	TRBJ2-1	CASSLGEDEQFF	TGTGCCAGCAGCTTGGGAGAAGATGAGCAGTTCTTC
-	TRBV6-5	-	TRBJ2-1	CASTRVEQFF	TGTGCCAGTACCCGGGTTGAGCAGTTCTTC
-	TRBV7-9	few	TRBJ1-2	CASSLGEGFYGYTF	TGTGCCAGCAGCTTAGGGGAGGGGTTCTATGGCTACACCTTC
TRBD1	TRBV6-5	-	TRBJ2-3	CASSYRGPDTQYF	TGTGCCAGCAGTTACAGGGGGCCGGATACGCAGTATTTT
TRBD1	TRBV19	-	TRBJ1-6	CASSPDRVVSPLHF	TGTGCCAGTAGTCCGGACAGGGTTGTATCACCCCTCCACTTT